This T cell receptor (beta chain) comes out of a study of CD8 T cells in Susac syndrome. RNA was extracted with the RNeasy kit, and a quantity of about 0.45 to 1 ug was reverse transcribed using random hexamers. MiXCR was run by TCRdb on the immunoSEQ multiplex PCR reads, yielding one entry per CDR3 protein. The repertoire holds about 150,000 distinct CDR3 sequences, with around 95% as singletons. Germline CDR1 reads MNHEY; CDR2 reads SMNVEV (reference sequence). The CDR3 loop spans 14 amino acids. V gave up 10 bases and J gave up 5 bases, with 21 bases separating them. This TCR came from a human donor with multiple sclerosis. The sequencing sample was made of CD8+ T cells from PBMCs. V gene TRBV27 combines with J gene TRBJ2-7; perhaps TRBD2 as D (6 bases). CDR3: CAIGRGEVGNEQYF. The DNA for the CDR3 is TGTGCCATCGGGAGAGGGGAGGTTGGCAACGAGCAGTACTTC.